Given below is one T cell receptor (beta chain) in context. Profiled with immunoSEQ multiplex PCR; TCRdb holds only in-frame clones, not every one. The profile shows hundreds of thousands of clones, around 87% of them singletons. The data derive from a study of shared T cell receptors in the human thymus. Germline CDR1 reads MDHEN; CDR2 reads SYDVKM. The CDR3 runs to 15 residues. V was clipped by 6 bases and J by 4 bases; unmatched bases: 9. These records were also assigned to another study, of human thymus T cells.

This sequence originates from a boy younger than two with a congenital heart defect. J is TRBJ2-5 and V is TRBV28, with TRBD1 identical over 9 bases. Specimen: thymocytes. The CDR3 DNA reads as TGTGCCAGCAGCCTCCCTCCGGACAGGGGAGAGACCCAGTACTTC. It translates to CASSLPPDRGETQYF.